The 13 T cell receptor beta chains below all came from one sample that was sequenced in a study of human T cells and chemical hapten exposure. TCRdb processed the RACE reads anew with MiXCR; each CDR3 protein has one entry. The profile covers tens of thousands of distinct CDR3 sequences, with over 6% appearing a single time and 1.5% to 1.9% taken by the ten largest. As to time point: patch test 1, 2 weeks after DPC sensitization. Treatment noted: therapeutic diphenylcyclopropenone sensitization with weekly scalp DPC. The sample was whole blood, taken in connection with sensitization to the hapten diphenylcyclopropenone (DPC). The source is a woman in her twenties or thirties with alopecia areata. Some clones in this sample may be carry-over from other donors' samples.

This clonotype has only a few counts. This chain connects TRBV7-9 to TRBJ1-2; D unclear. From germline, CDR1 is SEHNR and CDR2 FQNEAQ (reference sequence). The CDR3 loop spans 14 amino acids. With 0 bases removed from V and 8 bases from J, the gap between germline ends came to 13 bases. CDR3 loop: CASSLASRRFGYTF. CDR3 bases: TGTGCCAGCAGCTTAGCATCCCGCCGATTCGGCTACACCTTC.

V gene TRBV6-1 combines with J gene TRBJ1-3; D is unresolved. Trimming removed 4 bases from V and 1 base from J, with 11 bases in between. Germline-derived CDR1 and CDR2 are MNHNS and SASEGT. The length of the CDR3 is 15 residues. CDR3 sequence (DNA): TGTGCCAGCAGTGCTTTCGGCGGGTCTGGAAACACCATATATTTT. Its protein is CASSAFGGSGNTIYF.

The CDR3 DNA is TGTGCCAGCGGGACAGGCAATCAGCCCCAGCATTTT. This encodes CASGTGNQPQHF. This chain joins TRBV2 and TRBJ1-5; TRBD1 matches at 7 bases. J gave up 2 bases and V 8 bases, and 0 bases lay outside the gene matches. Germline-derived CDR1 and CDR2 are SNHLY and FYNNEI. CDR3 length: 12 residues.

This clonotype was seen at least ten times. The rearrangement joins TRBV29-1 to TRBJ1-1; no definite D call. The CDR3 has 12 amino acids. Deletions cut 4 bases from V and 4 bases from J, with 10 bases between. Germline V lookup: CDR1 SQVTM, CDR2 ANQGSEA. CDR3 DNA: TGCAGCGTTGCGGAGGTTTCCACTGAAGCTTTCTTT. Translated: CSVAEVSTEAFF.

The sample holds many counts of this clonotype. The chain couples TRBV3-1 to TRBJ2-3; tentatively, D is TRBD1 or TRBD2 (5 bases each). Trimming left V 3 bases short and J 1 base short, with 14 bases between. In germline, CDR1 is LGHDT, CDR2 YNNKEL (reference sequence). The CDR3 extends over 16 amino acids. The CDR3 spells CASSHMRGAGTDTQYF. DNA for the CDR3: TGTGCCAGCAGCCATATGAGGGGCGCGGGCACAGATACGCAGTATTTT.

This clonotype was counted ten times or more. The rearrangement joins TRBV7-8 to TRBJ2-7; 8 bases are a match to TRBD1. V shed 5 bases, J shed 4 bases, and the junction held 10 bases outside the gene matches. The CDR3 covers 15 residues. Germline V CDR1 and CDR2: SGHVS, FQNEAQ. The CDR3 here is CASSTSTGEWYEQYF. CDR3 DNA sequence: TGTGCCAGCAGCACATCGACAGGGGAGTGGTACGAGCAGTACTTC.

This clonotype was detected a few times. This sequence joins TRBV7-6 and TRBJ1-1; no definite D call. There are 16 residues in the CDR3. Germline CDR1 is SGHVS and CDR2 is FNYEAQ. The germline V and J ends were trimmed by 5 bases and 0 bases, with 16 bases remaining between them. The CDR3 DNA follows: TGTGCCAGCAGCCCCTATCCAGGCCCCATGAACACTGAAGCTTTCTTT. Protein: CASSPYPGPMNTEAFF.

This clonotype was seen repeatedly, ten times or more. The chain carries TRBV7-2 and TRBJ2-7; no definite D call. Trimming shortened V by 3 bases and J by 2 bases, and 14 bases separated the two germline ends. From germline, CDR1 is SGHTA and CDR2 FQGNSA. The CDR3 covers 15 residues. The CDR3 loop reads CASSFVDSEAYEQYF. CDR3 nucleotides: TGTGCCAGCAGCTTCGTAGACTCCGAAGCCTACGAGCAGTACTTC. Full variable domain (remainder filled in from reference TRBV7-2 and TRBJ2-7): GAGVSQSPSNKVTEKGKDVELRCDPISGHTALYWYRQSLGQGLEFLIYFQGNSAPDKSGLPSDRFSAERTGGSVSTLTIQRTQQEDSAVYLCASSFVDSEAYEQYFGPGTRLTVT.

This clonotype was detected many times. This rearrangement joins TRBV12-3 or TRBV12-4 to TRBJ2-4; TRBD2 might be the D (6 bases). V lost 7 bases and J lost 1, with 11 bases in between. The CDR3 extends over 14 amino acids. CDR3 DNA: TGTGCCAGCACTGTTGGGGGGGCCAAAAACATTCAGTACTTC. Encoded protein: CASTVGGAKNIQYF.

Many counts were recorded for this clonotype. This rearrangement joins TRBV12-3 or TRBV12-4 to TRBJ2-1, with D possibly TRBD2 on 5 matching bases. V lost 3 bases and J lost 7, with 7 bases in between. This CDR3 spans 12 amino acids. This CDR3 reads CASSFRGNEQFF. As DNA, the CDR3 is TGTGCCAGCAGTTTTCGGGGAAATGAGCAGTTCTTC.

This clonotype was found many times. The CDR3 DNA is TGTGCCAGCGCCCGGGACGTCTCCTACAATGAGCAGTTCTTC. Translation: CASARDVSYNEQFF. The chain is built from TRBV7-9 and TRBJ2-1, with D possibly called TRBD1 or TRBD2 (5 bases each). Deletions cut 8 bases from V and 0 bases from J, with 11 bases between. This CDR3 is built from 14 residues. CDR1 SEHNR and CDR2 FQNEAQ come from the germline V gene (reference sequence).

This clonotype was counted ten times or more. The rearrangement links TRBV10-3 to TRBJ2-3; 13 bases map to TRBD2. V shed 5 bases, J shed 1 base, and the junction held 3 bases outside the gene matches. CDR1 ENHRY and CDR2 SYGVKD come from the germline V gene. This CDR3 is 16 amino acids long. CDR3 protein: CAISPGLAGGTDTQYF. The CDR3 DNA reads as TGTGCCATCAGTCCCGGACTAGCGGGGGGCACAGATACGCAGTATTTT.

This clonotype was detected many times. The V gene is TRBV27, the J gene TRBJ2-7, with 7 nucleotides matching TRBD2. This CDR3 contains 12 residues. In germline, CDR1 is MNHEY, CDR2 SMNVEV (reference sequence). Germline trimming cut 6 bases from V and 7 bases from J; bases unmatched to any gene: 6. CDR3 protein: CASSFSGFEQYF. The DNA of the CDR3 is TGTGCCAGCAGCTTTAGCGGGTTTGAGCAGTACTTC.